What follows are 15 T cell receptor beta chains derived from one specimen sequenced in a study of CD8+CD57+ T cells in acquired aplastic anemia. Patients who underwent sequencing had shown CD8+CD57+ cell expansion by flow cytometry. For CDR3 and TCR beta VDJ profiling, genomic DNA was the template used. TCRdb called the reads again in MiXCR, with one record for every CDR3 protein. The sample has about 120,000 distinct CDR3 sequences, under 60% seen once. Sequencing input: sorted CD4+, CD8+, or CD8+CD57+ T cells (not recorded which) from PBMCs. The receptors shown here come from a human donor with aplastic anemia.

The gene calls are TRBV20-1 and TRBJ1-4; D is undetermined. The length of the CDR3 is 13 residues. Trimming removed 4 bases from V and 8 bases from J, with 14 bases in between. Germline V CDR1 and CDR2: DFQATT, SNEGSKA (reference sequence). The CDR3 DNA follows: TGCAGTGCTACTGGCCCTTACGAAGAAAAACTGTTTTTT. It codes for CSATGPYEEKLFF.

V usage is TRBV15 and J usage is TRBJ2-3, with TRBD1 matching 7 bases. Trimming took 0 bases from V and 1 from J; bases not matched to a gene: 4. The CDR3 totals 16 residues. Germline lookup yields CDR1 LNHNV and CDR2 YYDKDF (reference sequence). CDR3 loop: CATSRDDREGTDTQYF. The CDR3 DNA follows: TGTGCCACCAGCAGAGACGACAGGGAAGGCACAGATACGCAGTATTTT.

V is TRBV5-1 and J is TRBJ1-1, with D perhaps matching TRBD1 (5 bases). This CDR3 is built from 16 residues. The ends were cut back, 4 bases at V and 1 base at J, with 17 bases in the middle. The germline CDR1 and CDR2 sequences are SGHRS and YFSETQ. The CDR3 reads CASSLRGVEGNTEAFF. CDR3 sequence (DNA): TGCGCCAGCAGCCTTCGAGGGGTGGAGGGGAACACTGAAGCTTTCTTT. Combining the CDR3 with reference TRBV5-1 and TRBJ1-1 gives the whole variable domain KAGVTQTPRYLIKTRGQQVTLSCSPISGHRSVSWYQQTPGQGLQFLFEYFSETQRNKGNFPGRFSGRQFSNSRSEMNVSTLELGDSALYLCASSLRGVEGNTEAFFGQGTRLTVV.

The chain combines TRBV28 with TRBJ1-6, with D perhaps matching TRBD1 (5 bases). The CDR3 spans 13 residues. Germline-derived CDR1 and CDR2 are MDHEN and SYDVKM. Trimming shortened V by 8 bases and J by 6 bases, and 11 bases separated the two germline ends. The DNA for the CDR3 is TGTGCCAGCTTCCGGGACCTTAATTCACCCCTCCACTTT. Amino acid sequence: CASFRDLNSPLHF.

This clonotype was found many times. This rearrangement joins TRBV19 to TRBJ1-5, with D perhaps matching TRBD1 (6 bases). This CDR3 spans 16 amino acids. V dropped 2 bases and J dropped 5 bases, with 16 bases sitting between them. Germline CDR1 is LNHDA and CDR2 is SQIVND (reference sequence). The CDR3 here is CASSISGAGEDQPQHF. The DNA of the CDR3 is TGTGCCAGTAGTATATCAGGTGCAGGGGAGGATCAGCCCCAGCATTTT.

This clonotype has a count of ten or more. The rearrangement uses TRBV28 and TRBJ2-7; unclear D gene. CDR3 length: 13 amino acids. V lost 4 bases to trimming and J lost 0 bases, with 7 bases between them. Germline-derived CDR1 and CDR2 are MDHEN and SYDVKM. CDR3 loop: CASSSSDSYEQYF. The CDR3 DNA sequence: TGTGCCAGCAGTTCCAGCGACTCCTACGAGCAGTACTTC.

This clonotype has at least ten counts. J is TRBJ2-7 and V is TRBV19, with a possible D match to TRBD1 (5 bases). Trimming cost V 6 bases and J 6 bases, with 18 bases left between them. Germline CDR1 reads LNHDA; CDR2 reads SQIVND (reference sequence). This CDR3 has 14 residues. CDR3 DNA: TGTGCCAGTAGCCAAACTTCAGGGCTGAGCGAGCAGTACTTC. Translated: CASSQTSGLSEQYF. Supplemented by reference TRBV19 and TRBJ2-7, the full variable domain reads DGGITQSPKYLFRKEGQNVTLSCEQNLNHDAMYWYRQDPGQGLRLIYYSQIVNDFQKGDIAEGYSVSREKKESFPLTVTSAQKNPTAFYLCASSQTSGLSEQYFGPGTRLTVT.

The chain uses TRBV27 and TRBJ2-7; TRBD2 aligns across 10 bases. The length of the CDR3 is 14 residues. Germline CDR1 is MNHEY and CDR2 is SMNVEV (reference sequence). Trimming removed 8 bases from V and 5 bases from J; junction bases left unmatched: 9. The CDR3 reads CASSPSGRAHEQYF. In DNA form, the CDR3 reads TGTGCCAGCTCGCCGAGCGGGAGGGCGCACGAGCAGTACTTC.

This clonotype was counted only a few times. The rearrangement joins TRBV14 to TRBJ2-7, with 9 bases lining up with TRBD2. J lost 4 bases, V lost 4 bases, and 5 bases had no gene match. This CDR3 spans 14 amino acids. The germline gives CDR1 SGHDN, CDR2 FVKESK. Written as DNA, the CDR3 is TGTGCCAGCAGCCCGGGACTAGCCAAATACGAGCAGTACTTC. Residues: CASSPGLAKYEQYF.

This rearrangement joins TRBV15 to TRBJ1-6; 7 bases fit TRBD1. Germline values: CDR1 LNHNV, CDR2 YYDKDF (reference sequence). Trimming cost V 3 bases and J 10 bases; bases outside gene matches: 9. This CDR3 is built from 15 residues. For the CDR3, the DNA is TGTGCCACCAGCAGCCGACAGGGAGCCCGCTCACCCCTCCACTTT. Amino acids: CATSSRQGARSPLHF. Using reference TRBV15 and TRBJ1-6 for the parts outside the CDR3, the full variable domain is DAMVIQNPRYQVTQFGKPVTLSCSQTLNHNVMYWYQQKSSQAPKLLFHYYDKDFNNEADTPDNFQSRRPNTSFCFLDIRSPGLGDTAMYLCATSSRQGARSPLHFGNGTRLTVT.

This clonotype was counted a single time. This chain joins TRBV20-1 and TRBJ2-3; 7 bases line up with TRBD1. The J segment lost 4 bases and the V segment lost 1 base, leaving 2 bases of the junction unmatched. This CDR3 has 13 residues. CDR1 DFQATT and CDR2 SNEGSKA come from the germline V gene (reference sequence). The chain's CDR3 is CSARAQGADTQYF. Here the CDR3 DNA reads TGCAGTGCTAGAGCCCAGGGGGCAGATACGCAGTATTTT.

This clonotype has ten or more counts. The rearrangement uses TRBV6-1 and TRBJ2-7, with 7 bases fitting TRBD2. The CDR3 totals 14 residues. V lost 6 bases, J lost 3 bases, and 8 bases stayed unmatched. Germline CDR1 and CDR2: MNHNS and SASEGT. CDR3 nucleotides: TGTGCCAGCAGAACCGGACTAGGCAACTACGAGCAGTACTTC. Translation: CASRTGLGNYEQYF.

There are a few counts of this clonotype. The rearrangement uses TRBV15 and TRBJ1-2; D is ambiguous. V lost 4 bases to trimming and J lost 1 base, with 16 bases between them. Germline V CDR1 and CDR2: LNHNV, YYDKDF (reference sequence). This CDR3 comprises 16 residues. In DNA form, the CDR3 reads TGTGCCACCAGCACCGAGATTTCTGACCTTAACTATGGCTACACCTTC. This gives the protein CATSTEISDLNYGYTF.

This clonotype showed up many times. The chain has TRBV12-3 or TRBV12-4 and TRBJ1-1, with a weak D call TRBD1 (6 bases). CDR3 size: 13 residues. V was trimmed by 5 bases and J by 3 bases, leaving 10 bases between them. The CDR3 nucleotides are TGTGCCAGCAGTCCCGGGACATACACTGAAGCTTTCTTT. Translation: CASSPGTYTEAFF.

The chain carries TRBV29-1 and TRBJ1-2; TRBD1 agrees at 8 bases. V trimming: 7 bases; J trimming: 7 bases; junction bases outside the gene matches: 5. Germline V lookup: CDR1 SQVTM, CDR2 ANQGSEA. The CDR3 spans 11 residues. The chain's CDR3 is CSALTGVGYTF. The CDR3 DNA reads as TGCAGCGCCTTGACAGGGGTTGGCTACACCTTC.